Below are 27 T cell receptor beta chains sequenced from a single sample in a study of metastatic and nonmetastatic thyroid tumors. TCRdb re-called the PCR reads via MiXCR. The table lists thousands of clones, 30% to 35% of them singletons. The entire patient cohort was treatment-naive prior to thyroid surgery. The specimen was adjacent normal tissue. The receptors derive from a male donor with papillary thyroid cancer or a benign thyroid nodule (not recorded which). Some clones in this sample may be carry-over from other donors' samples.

This chain's CDR3 is CASSLGQGNTVGFF. The CDR3 DNA sequence: TGTGCCAGCAGCTTAGGCCAGGGAAACACTGTTGGTTTCTTT. This chain uses TRBV13 with TRBJ1-1; D is possibly TRBD1 (5 bases). This CDR3 is 14 amino acids long. Germline CDR1 is PRHDT and CDR2 is FYEKMQ (reference sequence). The V and J ends lost 0 bases and 13 bases respectively, with 18 bases between them.

CDR3 sequence: CASGPGQGGDEQFF. As DNA, the CDR3 is TGTGCTAGTGGTCCGGGACAGGGGGGGGATGAGCAGTTCTTC. The J gene is TRBJ2-1, the V gene TRBV12-5, with 11 positions matching TRBD1. CDR3 length equals 14 residues. Trimming removed 5 bases from V and 8 bases from J; junction bases left unmatched: 5. In germline, CDR1 is LGHNT, CDR2 FRNRAP.

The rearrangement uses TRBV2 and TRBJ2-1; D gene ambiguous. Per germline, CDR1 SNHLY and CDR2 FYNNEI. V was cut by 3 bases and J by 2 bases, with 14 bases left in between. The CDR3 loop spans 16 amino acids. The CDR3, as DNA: TGTGCCAGCAGTGACCGTCTGAGTGTACCCTACAATGAGCAGTTCTTC. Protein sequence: CASSDRLSVPYNEQFF.

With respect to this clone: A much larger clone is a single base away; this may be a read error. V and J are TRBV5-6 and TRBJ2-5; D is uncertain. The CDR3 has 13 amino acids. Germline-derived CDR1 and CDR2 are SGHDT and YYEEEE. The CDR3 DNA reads TGTGCCAGCGGCTCCAGAGAGCAAGAGACCAAGTACTTC. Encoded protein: CASGSREQETKYF.

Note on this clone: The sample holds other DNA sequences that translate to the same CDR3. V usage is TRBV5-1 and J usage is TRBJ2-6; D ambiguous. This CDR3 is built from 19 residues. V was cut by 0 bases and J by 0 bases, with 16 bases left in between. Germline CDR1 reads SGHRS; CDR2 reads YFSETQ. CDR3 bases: TGCGCCAGCAGCTTGGCCGGTGGCAGAAGAAACTCTGGGGCCAACGTCCTGACTTTC. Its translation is CASSLAGGRRNSGANVLTF.

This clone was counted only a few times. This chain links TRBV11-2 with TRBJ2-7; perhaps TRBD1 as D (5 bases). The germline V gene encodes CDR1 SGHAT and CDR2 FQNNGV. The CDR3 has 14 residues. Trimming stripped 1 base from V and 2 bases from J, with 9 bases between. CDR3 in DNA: TGTGCCAGCAGCTTAGGACAGAGTGCCTACGAGCAGTACTTC. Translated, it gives CASSLGQSAYEQYF.

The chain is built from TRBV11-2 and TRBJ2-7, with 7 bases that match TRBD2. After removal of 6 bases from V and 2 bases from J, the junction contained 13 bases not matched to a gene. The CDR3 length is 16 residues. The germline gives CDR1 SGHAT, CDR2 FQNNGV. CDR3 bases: TGTGCCAGCAGGCCCCGCGGGCAGCGGGACGCCTACGAGCAGTACTTC. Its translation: CASRPRGQRDAYEQYF.

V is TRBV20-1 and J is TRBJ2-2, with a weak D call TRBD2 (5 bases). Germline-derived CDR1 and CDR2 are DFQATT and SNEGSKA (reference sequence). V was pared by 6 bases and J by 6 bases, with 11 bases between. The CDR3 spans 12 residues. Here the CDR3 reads CSAPRGAGELFF. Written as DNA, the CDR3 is TGCAGTGCCCCTCGGGGTGCCGGGGAGCTGTTTTTT.

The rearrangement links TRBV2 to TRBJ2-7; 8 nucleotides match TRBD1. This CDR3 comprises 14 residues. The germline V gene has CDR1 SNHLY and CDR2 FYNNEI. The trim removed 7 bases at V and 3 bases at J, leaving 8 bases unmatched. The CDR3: CASTSGTGNYEQYF. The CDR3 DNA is TGTGCCAGCACTTCAGGGACAGGTAACTACGAGCAGTACTTC.

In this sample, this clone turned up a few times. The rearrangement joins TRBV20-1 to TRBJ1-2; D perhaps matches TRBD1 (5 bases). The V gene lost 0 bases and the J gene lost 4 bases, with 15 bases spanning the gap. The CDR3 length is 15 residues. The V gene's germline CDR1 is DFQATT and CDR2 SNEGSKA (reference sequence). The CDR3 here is CSARDVAGGGYGYTF. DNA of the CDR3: TGCAGTGCTAGAGATGTGGCGGGGGGTGGCTATGGCTACACCTTC.

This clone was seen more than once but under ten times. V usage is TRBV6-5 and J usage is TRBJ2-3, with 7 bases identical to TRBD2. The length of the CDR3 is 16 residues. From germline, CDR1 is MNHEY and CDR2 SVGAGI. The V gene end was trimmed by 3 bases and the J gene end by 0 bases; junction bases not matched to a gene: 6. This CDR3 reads CASSYFLGGSTDTQYF. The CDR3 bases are TGTGCCAGCAGTTATTTTCTGGGGGGGAGCACAGATACGCAGTATTTT.

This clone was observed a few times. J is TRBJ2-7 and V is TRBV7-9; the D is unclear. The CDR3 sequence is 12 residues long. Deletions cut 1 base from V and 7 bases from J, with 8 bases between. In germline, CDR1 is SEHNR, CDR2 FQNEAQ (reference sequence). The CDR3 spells CASSLGGGEQYF. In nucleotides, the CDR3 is TGTGCCAGCAGCTTAGGAGGTGGAGAGCAGTACTTC.

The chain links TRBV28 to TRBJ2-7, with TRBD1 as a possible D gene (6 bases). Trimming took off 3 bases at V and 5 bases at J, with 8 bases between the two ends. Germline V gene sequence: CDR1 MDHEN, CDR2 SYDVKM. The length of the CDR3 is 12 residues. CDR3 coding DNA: TGTGCCAGCAGTTTTAACAGGGACGAGCAGTACTTC. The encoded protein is CASSFNRDEQYF.

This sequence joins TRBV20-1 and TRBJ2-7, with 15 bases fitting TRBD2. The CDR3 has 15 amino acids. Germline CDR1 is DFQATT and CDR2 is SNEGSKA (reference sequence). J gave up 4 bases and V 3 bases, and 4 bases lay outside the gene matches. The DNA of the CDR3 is TGCAGTGCTAGGGGGACTAGCGGGAGGTGGTACGAGCAGTACTTC. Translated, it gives CSARGTSGRWYEQYF.

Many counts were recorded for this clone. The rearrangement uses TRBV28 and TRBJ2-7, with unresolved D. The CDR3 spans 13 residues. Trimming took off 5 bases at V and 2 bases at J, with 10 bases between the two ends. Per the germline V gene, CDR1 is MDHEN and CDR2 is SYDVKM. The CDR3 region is CASSDHTPYEQYF. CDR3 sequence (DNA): TGTGCCAGCAGTGACCACACACCCTACGAGCAGTACTTC.

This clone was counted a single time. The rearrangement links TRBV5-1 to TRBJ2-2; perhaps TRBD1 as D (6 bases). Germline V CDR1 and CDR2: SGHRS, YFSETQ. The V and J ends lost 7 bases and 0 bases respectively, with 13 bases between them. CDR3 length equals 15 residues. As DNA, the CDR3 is TGCGCCAGCTCTTCCGGGACAACGAACACCGGGGAGCTGTTTTTT. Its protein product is CASSSGTTNTGELFF.

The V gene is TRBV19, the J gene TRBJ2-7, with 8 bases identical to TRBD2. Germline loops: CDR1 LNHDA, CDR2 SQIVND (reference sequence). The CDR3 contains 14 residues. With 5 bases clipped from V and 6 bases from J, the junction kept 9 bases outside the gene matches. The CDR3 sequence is CASSPAGTSTEQYF. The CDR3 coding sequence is TGTGCCAGTAGTCCGGCCGGGACTAGTACCGAGCAGTACTTC.

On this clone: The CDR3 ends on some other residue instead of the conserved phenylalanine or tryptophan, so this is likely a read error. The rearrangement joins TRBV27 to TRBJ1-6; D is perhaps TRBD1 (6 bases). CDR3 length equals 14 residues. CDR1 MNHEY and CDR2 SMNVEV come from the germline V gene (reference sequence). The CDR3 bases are TGTGCCAGCAGTATCTACAGGGATAATTCACCACTCCACTGT. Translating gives CASSIYRDNSPLHC.

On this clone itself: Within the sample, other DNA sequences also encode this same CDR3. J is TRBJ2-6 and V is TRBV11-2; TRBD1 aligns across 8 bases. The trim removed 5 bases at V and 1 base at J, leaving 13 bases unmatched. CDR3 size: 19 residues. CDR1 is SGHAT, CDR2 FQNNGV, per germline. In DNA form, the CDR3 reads TGTGCCAGCAGCCCGCGGACAGGGACGCTAAGGTCTGGGGCCAACGTCCTGACTTTC. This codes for CASSPRTGTLRSGANVLTF.

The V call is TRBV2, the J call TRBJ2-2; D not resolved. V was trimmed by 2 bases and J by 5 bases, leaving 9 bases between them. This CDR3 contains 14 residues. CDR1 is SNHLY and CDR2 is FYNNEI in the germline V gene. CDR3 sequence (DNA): TGTGCCAGCAGTGAAAGGACCCAGACCGGGGAGCTGTTTTTT. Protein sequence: CASSERTQTGELFF.

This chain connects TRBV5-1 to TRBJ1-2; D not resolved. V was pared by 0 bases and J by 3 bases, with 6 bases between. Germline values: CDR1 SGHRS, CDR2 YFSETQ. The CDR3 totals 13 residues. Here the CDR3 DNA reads TGCGCCAGCAGCTTGGGGGGATACTATGGCTACACCTTC. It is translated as CASSLGGYYGYTF. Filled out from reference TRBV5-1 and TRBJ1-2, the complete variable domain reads KAGVTQTPRYLIKTRGQQVTLSCSPISGHRSVSWYQQTPGQGLQFLFEYFSETQRNKGNFPGRFSGRQFSNSRSEMNVSTLELGDSALYLCASSLGGYYGYTFGSGTRLTVV.

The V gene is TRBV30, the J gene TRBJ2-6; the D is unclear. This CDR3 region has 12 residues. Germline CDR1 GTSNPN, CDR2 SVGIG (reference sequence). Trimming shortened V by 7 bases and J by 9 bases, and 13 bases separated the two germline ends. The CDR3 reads CAYDSSVNVLTF. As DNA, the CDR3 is TGTGCCTACGATTCCTCCGTCAACGTCCTGACTTTC.

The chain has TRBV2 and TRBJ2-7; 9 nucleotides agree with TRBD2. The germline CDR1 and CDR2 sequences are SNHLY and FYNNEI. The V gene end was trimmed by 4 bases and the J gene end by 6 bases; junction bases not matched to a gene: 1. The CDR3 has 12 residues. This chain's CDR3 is CASSGTSVEQYF. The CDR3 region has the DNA TGTGCCAGCAGTGGGACTAGCGTCGAGCAGTACTTC. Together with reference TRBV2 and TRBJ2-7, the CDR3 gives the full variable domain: EPEVTQTPSHQVTQMGQEVILRCVPISNHLYFYWYRQILGQKVEFLVSFYNNEISEKSEIFDDQFSVERPDGSNFTLKIRSTKLEDSAMYFCASSGTSVEQYFGPGTRLTVT.

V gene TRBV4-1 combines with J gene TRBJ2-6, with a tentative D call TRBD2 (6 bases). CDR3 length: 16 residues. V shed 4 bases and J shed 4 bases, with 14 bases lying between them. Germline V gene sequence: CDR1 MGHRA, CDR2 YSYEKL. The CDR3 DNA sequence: TGCGCCAGCAGCCCAGACGGGGGATCAGGGGCCAACGTCCTGACTTTC. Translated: CASSPDGGSGANVLTF.

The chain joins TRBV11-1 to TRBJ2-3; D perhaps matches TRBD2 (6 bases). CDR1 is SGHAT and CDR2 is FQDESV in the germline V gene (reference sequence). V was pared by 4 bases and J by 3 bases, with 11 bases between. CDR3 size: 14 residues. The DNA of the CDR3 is TGTGCCAGCAGCTCCGCCCTAGCGACAGATACGCAGTATTTT. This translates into CASSSALATDTQYF.

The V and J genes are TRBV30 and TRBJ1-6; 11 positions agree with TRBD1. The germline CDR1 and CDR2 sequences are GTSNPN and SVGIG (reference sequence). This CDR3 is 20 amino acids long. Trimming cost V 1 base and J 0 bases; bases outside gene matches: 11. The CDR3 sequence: CAWSDRDRGSFGSYNSPLHF. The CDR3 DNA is TGTGCCTGGAGTGACCGGGACAGGGGGAGTTTTGGCTCCTATAATTCACCCCTCCACTTT.

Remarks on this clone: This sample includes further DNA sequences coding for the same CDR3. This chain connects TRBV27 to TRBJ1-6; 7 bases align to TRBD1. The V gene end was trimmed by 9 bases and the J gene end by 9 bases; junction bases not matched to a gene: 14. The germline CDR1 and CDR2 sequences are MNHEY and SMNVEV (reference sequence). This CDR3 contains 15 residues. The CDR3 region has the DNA TGTGCCAGTAGGGGGCCGGGACGGCTTACTTCACCCCTCCACTTT. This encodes CASRGPGRLTSPLHF.